A selection of T cell receptor beta chains follows, all from one sample in a study of shared clonotypes between healthy human individuals. Clones were sequenced by immunoSEQ multiplex PCR, and TCRdb holds only the in-frame ones, with some missing. Of about 2.4 million clones detected, 93% appear once; the ten largest clones hold around 0.37%. Specimen: naive CD4+ T cells from PBMCs. Receptors originate from a man aged 18-30 years in good health. Some clones in this sample may be carry-over from other donors' samples. The CDR3 runs from the conserved cysteine through the conserved F or W. Each record gives: J gene, V gene, clone size, D gene, CDR3 DNA, CDR3 protein. The D gene is left open where the match is weak. Clone size is stated in some rows and not others, as once, few, many or a class when expanded.

TRBJ1-4	TRBV11-1	once	-	TGTGCCAGCAGCTTGAAGATAAATGAAAAACTGTTTTTT	CASSLKINEKLFF
TRBJ1-1	TRBV5-1	-	TRBD1	TGCGCCAGCAGCCGACAGGGGGCTGAAGCTTTCTTT	CASSRQGAEAFF
TRBJ2-2	TRBV6-1	-	TRBD1	TGTGCCAGCAGTGGAGGGACAGGGCCCACCGGGGAGCTGTTTTTT	CASSGGTGPTGELFF
TRBJ2-7	TRBV28	-	-	TGTGCCAGCAGTGGAGGACAGACCTACGAGCAGTACTTC	CASSGGQTYEQYF
TRBJ2-1	TRBV5-4	-	TRBD2	TGTGCCAGCAGCTTGGTCGGAGCGGGAGGGTACTCCTACAATGAGCAGTTCTTC	CASSLVGAGGYSYNEQFF
TRBJ1-5	TRBV19	-	-	TGTGCCAGTAAGGTGGCTGGTAGGGCCCAGCATTTT	CASKVAGRAQHF
TRBJ2-5	TRBV7-2	-	-	TGTGCCAGCAGCACACCCCGCACACAGACCCAGTACTTC	CASSTPRTQTQYF
TRBJ1-3	TRBV5-4	-	-	TGTGCCAGCAGCGCGGGGACGGATGGCTGGAGAGGAAACACCATATATTTT	CASSAGTDGWRGNTIYF
TRBJ2-7	TRBV14	-	-	TGTGCCAGCAGCCCCGCCCAACAGGGAAGCTCCTACGAGCAGTACTTC	CASSPAQQGSSYEQYF
TRBJ1-4	TRBV25-1	once	-	TGTGCCAGCCAGGGGACTCTGAGCGAAAAACTGTTTTTT	CASQGTLSEKLFF
TRBJ2-1	TRBV18	-	TRBD2	TGTGCCAGCTCACCACCTCGGGAGGGCCACAATGAGCAGTTCTTC	CASSPPREGHNEQFF
TRBJ1-2	TRBV28	-	-	TGTGCCAGCAGTTTCACCGGGACATACAACTATGGCTACACCTTC	CASSFTGTYNYGYTF
TRBJ1-1	TRBV30	-	-	TGTGCCTGGAGACTTTTGGGACTGGGGGCCACTGAAGCTTTCTTT	CAWRLLGLGATEAFF
TRBJ2-1	TRBV18	-	-	TGTGCCAGCTCACCACTTAAGAGCAATGAGCAGTTCTTC	CASSPLKSNEQFF
TRBJ1-5	TRBV6-6	-	-	TGTGCCAGCGGGCTAGGGAATCAGCCCCAGCATTTT	CASGLGNQPQHF
TRBJ2-3	TRBV12-5	-	-	TGTGCTAGTATGGGGGGCACAGATACGCAGTATTTT	CASMGGTDTQYF
TRBJ2-7	TRBV28	-	-	TGTGCCAGCAGACGCTCCTACGAGCAGTACTTC	CASRRSYEQYF
TRBJ1-4	TRBV6-1	-	TRBD1	TGTGCCAGCAGTGTCCCGGGACAGCTTGAAAAACTGTTTTTT	CASSVPGQLEKLFF
TRBJ2-7	TRBV7-2	-	-	TGTGCCAGCAGCCAAGACAGACAAAGAATTTACGAGCAGTACTTC	CASSQDRQRIYEQYF
TRBJ2-3	TRBV19	few	-	TGTGCCAGTAGTATTGGGACAGATACGCAGTATTTT	CASSIGTDTQYF
TRBJ2-1	TRBV9	once	TRBD2	TGTGCCAGCAGCGCGGGACTAGCGAACTACAATGAGCAGTTCTTC	CASSAGLANYNEQFF
TRBJ1-1	TRBV29-1	-	-	TGCAGCGTTGACATCAGGGAGGGGGGTAGGACTGAAGCTTTCTTT	CSVDIREGGRTEAFF
TRBJ1-4	TRBV4-1	-	-	TGCGCCAGCAGCCAAGACCCCGCCCGTGCAACTAATGAAAAACTGTTTTTT	CASSQDPARATNEKLFF
TRBJ2-5	TRBV9	-	TRBD1	TGTGCCAGCAGCCCCGAACCGGGACAGGGGAACCAGTACTTC	CASSPEPGQGNQYF
TRBJ2-2	TRBV5-1	-	-	TGCGCCAGCCAGTCTACGGTGGCGGGACGCACCGGGGAGCTGTTTTTT	CASQSTVAGRTGELFF
TRBJ2-2	TRBV25-1	-	TRBD2	TGTGCCAGCAGTGACCTAGCGGGAGGACCCACCGGGGAGCTGTTTTTT	CASSDLAGGPTGELFF
TRBJ2-2	TRBV5-1	-	TRBD1	TGCGCCAGCGGGGTGGGGACAGCAGACACCGGGGAGCTGTTTTTT	CASGVGTADTGELFF
TRBJ2-2	TRBV5-4	-	-	TGTGCCAGCAGCTTGAACGGACAGACCGGGGAGCTGTTTTTT	CASSLNGQTGELFF
TRBJ2-7	TRBV25-1	-	TRBD1	TGTGCCAGCAGTGAATCTGGGACAGGGGGGGACGAGCAGTACTTC	CASSESGTGGDEQYF
TRBJ1-5	TRBV4-1	-	-	TGCGCCAGCAGCCAAGACAGAAGGCAGCCCCAGCATTTT	CASSQDRRQPQHF
TRBJ2-7	TRBV4-1	-	TRBD2	TGCGCCAGCAATGAAATTGTGGGACTAGCGGACTACCGCCCCTACGAGCAGTACTTC	CASNEIVGLADYRPYEQYF